The table lists the clone carrying this TCR beta chain with a few counts. Its cognate antigen is unknown. The data derive from a study of beta chain features in type 1 diabetes. Findings and caveats of the study: High-TCR-expressing cells could be over-represented by cDNA sequencing.

A single heparinised blood sample, averaging roughly 100 mL, was obtained per donor. The J segment lost 0 bases and the V segment lost 4 bases, leaving 15 bases of the junction unmatched. CDR1 is MDHEN, CDR2 SYDVKM, per germline. The CDR3 runs 18 residues. Expressed TCRB transcripts were sequenced because the entire RNA isolate underwent reverse transcription. Assay: immunoSEQ multiplex PCR; the TCRdb copy retains only in-frame clones and omits some. The profile shows a few hundred thousand clones, 27% of them singletons. The sample taken for sequencing was central memory CD4+ T cells from blood. This chain connects TRBV28 to TRBJ2-7; 7 bases align to TRBD1. This clonotype originated in a man aged 30-40 years in good health. The CDR3 spells CASSSGWVGQRSSYEQYF. CDR3 DNA: TGTGCCAGCAGTTCAGGTTGGGTGGGACAGAGGAGCTCCTACGAGCAGTACTTC. The entire variable domain, with the rest obtained from reference TRBV28 and TRBJ2-7, is as follows: DVKVTQSSRYLVKRTGEKVFLECVQDMDHENMFWYRQDPGLGLRLIYFSYDVKMKEKGDIPEGYSVSREKKERFSLILESASTNQTSMYLCASSSGWVGQRSSYEQYFGPGTRLTVT.